The 24 T cell receptor beta chains given below trace back to one sample, sequenced in a study of pediatric ulcerative colitis. During colonoscopy, one to two rectal pinch biopsies were collected. Sequencing used immunoSEQ multiplex PCR; TCRdb keeps in-frame clones, though not all of them. Found here are 15,000 to 20,000 clones, roughly three quarters of them singletons; the top ten hold around 7.6%. Sequenced input: gut tissue. All receptors derive from a boy aged 10-17 years who was a control in a study of pediatric ulcerative colitis.

In DNA, the CDR3 is TGTGCCAACAACAGGGGGCTCGACACTGAAGCTTTCTTT. This sequence encodes CANNRGLDTEAFF. This chain connects TRBV2 to TRBJ1-1; 9 bases line up with TRBD1. This CDR3 has 13 residues. V lost 10 bases, J lost 3 bases, and 6 bases stayed unmatched. Germline lookup yields CDR1 SNHLY and CDR2 FYNNEI.

The rearrangement links TRBV10-1 to TRBJ2-3, with 11 nucleotides matching TRBD2. The junction had 7 bases not matched to a gene; V was cut back by 0 bases and J by 5 bases. The CDR3 spans 17 residues. Germline V CDR1 and CDR2: WNHNN, SYGVQD (reference sequence). The CDR3 DNA sequence: TGCGCCAGCAGTGAGTCTTTGCCTAGCGGGGGGAAAGATACGCAGTATTTT. This gives the protein CASSESLPSGGKDTQYF.

The chain couples TRBV7-2 to TRBJ2-1, with D possibly matching TRBD2 (5 bases). Germline CDR1 and CDR2: SGHTA and FQGNSA. This CDR3 contains 14 residues. V gave up 5 bases and J gave up 9 bases, with 17 bases separating them. The CDR3 DNA sequence: TGTGCCAGCAGCCCCGTTAGCGAAGGGCCTGAGCAGTTCTTC. Its protein is CASSPVSEGPEQFF.

The CDR3: CASKPGVLSNQPQHF. For the CDR3, the DNA is TGTGCCAGTAAGCCGGGGGTCCTTAGCAATCAGCCCCAGCATTTT. The rearrangement uses TRBV19 and TRBJ1-5, with D perhaps matching TRBD1 (5 bases). With 7 bases removed from V and 0 bases from J, the gap between germline ends came to 13 bases. The CDR3 has 15 residues. Germline V lookup: CDR1 LNHDA, CDR2 SQIVND (reference sequence).

This rearrangement joins TRBV4-2 to TRBJ1-6; D gene unclear. The CDR3 runs to 13 residues. Trimming took off 2 bases at V and 7 bases at J, with 6 bases between the two ends. Germline CDR1 LGHNA, CDR2 YNFKEQ. The CDR3 sequence: CASSQLRNSPLHF. CDR3 nucleotides: TGTGCCAGCAGCCAACTCCGGAATTCACCCCTCCACTTT.

This sequence joins TRBV4-2 and TRBJ2-7, with 7 bases fitting TRBD2. The CDR3 has 16 amino acids. Losses at the gene ends were 1 base for V and 3 bases for J; bases not matched to a gene: 9. Germline V gene sequence: CDR1 LGHNA, CDR2 YNFKEQ. The CDR3 nucleotides read TGTGCCAGCAGCCAAGCGGTCGACGGGAGGAGCTACGAGCAGTACTTC. Translation gives CASSQAVDGRSYEQYF.

The V gene is TRBV5-1, the J gene TRBJ2-3; D unclear. The germline V gene has CDR1 SGHRS and CDR2 YFSETQ. CDR3 size: 14 residues. Trimming stripped 0 bases from V and 1 base from J, with 6 bases between. The CDR3 region is CASSLERGTDTQYF. The CDR3 nucleotides are TGCGCCAGCAGCTTGGAACGGGGCACAGATACGCAGTATTTT.

The chain uses TRBV28 and TRBJ2-5, with 8 nucleotides matching TRBD2. The V gene end was trimmed by 3 bases and the J gene end by 4 bases; junction bases not matched to a gene: 7. Germline V gene data show CDR1 as MDHEN and CDR2 as SYDVKM. The length of the CDR3 is 15 residues. The CDR3 nucleotides read TGTGCCAGCAGTTTCGGCGGGGGGCTGGGAGAGACCCAGTACTTC. This sequence encodes CASSFGGGLGETQYF.

The chain employs TRBV5-6 and TRBJ2-1; the match to TRBD2 covers 11 bases. This CDR3 has 18 residues. CDR1 SGHDT and CDR2 YYEEEE come from the germline V gene. Losses at the gene ends were 2 bases for V and 4 bases for J; bases not matched to a gene: 11. In DNA form, the CDR3 reads TGTGCCAGCAGCTTTAGGTTGGCTAGCGGGGGGTCATACAATGAGCAGTTCTTC. Protein: CASSFRLASGGSYNEQFF.

The V and J genes are TRBV4-2 and TRBJ2-2; 10 bases line up with TRBD1. V shed 4 bases and J 7 bases; nucleotides not matched to a gene: 6. CDR3 size: 15 residues. In germline, CDR1 is LGHNA, CDR2 YNFKEQ. CDR3 DNA: TGTGCCAGCAGCCTACCGACAGGGGGCAGCGGGGAGCTGTTTTTT. Translated, it gives CASSLPTGGSGELFF.

This chain joins TRBV18 and TRBJ2-3; D is ambiguous. V was pared by 0 bases and J by 5 bases, with 18 bases between. The germline V gene has CDR1 KGHSH and CDR2 LQKENI. CDR3 length: 17 residues. The CDR3 spells CASSPPTRPMGKDTQYF. The CDR3 DNA sequence: TGTGCCAGCTCACCACCCACCAGACCGATGGGGAAAGATACGCAGTATTTT.

The gene calls are TRBV19 and TRBJ2-2, with D unclear. Trimming cost V 1 base and J 1 base, with 4 bases left between them. Germline lookup yields CDR1 LNHDA and CDR2 SQIVND (reference sequence). This CDR3 comprises 14 residues. The CDR3 reads CASSIGVNTGELFF. The DNA of the CDR3 is TGTGCCAGTAGTATAGGAGTGAACACCGGGGAGCTGTTTTTT.

The gene calls are TRBV6-4 and TRBJ2-3; TRBD2 matches 11 bases. V lost 1 base, J lost 3 bases, and 0 bases stayed unmatched. The CDR3 totals 15 residues. Germline CDR1 is MRHNA and CDR2 is SNTAGT. The CDR3 sequence is CASSDLAGGTDTQYF. DNA of the CDR3: TGTGCCAGCAGTGACTTAGCGGGAGGGACAGATACGCAGTATTTT.

This sequence joins TRBV5-1 and TRBJ1-2; 8 nucleotides align to TRBD1. Trimming removed 4 bases from V and 3 bases from J; junction bases left unmatched: 5. The CDR3 is 14 amino acids. The V gene's germline CDR1 is SGHRS and CDR2 YFSETQ. The CDR3 bases are TGCGCCAGCAGCCCGGACAGGGACGACTATGGCTACACCTTC. It encodes CASSPDRDDYGYTF.

This clone was recorded only once. The rearrangement joins TRBV14 to TRBJ2-1; TRBD2 might be the D (6 bases). Germline CDR1 SGHDN, CDR2 FVKESK. Trimming removed 4 bases from V and 2 bases from J, with 15 bases in between. The CDR3 extends over 16 amino acids. The CDR3 is CASSPRAGWPYNEQFF. The DNA of the CDR3 is TGTGCCAGCAGCCCTCGAGCGGGTTGGCCCTACAATGAGCAGTTCTTC.

V and J are TRBV7-9 and TRBJ2-1, with TRBD2 matching 10 bases. V lost 4 bases, J lost 3 bases, and 6 bases stayed unmatched. CDR3 length: 16 residues. Germline V gives CDR1 SEHNR, CDR2 FQNEAQ (reference sequence). The CDR3 nucleotides are TGTGCCAGCAGCTCCCGGCTAGCGGGAGACTACAATGAGCAGTTCTTC. It translates to CASSSRLAGDYNEQFF.

A few counts support this clone. This chain uses TRBV27 with TRBJ2-5; 8 nucleotides match TRBD2. The CDR3 is 15 residues long. The junction had 7 bases not matched to a gene; V was cut back by 6 bases and J by 1 base. Looked up from germline, CDR1 is MNHEY and CDR2 is SMNVEV (reference sequence). The CDR3 DNA sequence: TGTGCCAGCAGCCTTGATACTAGCGGCCAAGAGACCCAGTACTTC. Translation gives CASSLDTSGQETQYF.

This chain links TRBV7-6 with TRBJ2-2; D call uncertain. Trimming took off 1 base at V and 4 bases at J, with 10 bases between the two ends. Per germline, CDR1 SGHVS and CDR2 FNYEAQ. The CDR3 loop spans 15 amino acids. The CDR3, as DNA: TGTGCCAGCAGCTTAGATCCTGGCAGCACCGGGGAGCTGTTTTTT. Its protein product is CASSLDPGSTGELFF. The full variable domain, with the rest looked up from reference TRBV7-6 and TRBJ2-2, is GAGVSQSPRYKVTKRGQDVALRCDPISGHVSLYWYRQALGQGPEFLTYFNYEAQQDKSGLPNDRFSAERPEGSISTLTIQRTEQRDSAMYRCASSLDPGSTGELFFGEGSRLTVL.

The chain recombines TRBV10-1 with TRBJ1-4; D might be TRBD1 (6 bases). Per the germline V gene, CDR1 is WNHNN and CDR2 is SYGVQD (reference sequence). CDR3 length: 18 residues. Trimming took off 8 bases at V and 0 bases at J, with 22 bases between the two ends. The CDR3 DNA follows: TGCGCCAGCGAAACCCGGGACACAGGATTATCAACTAATGAAAAACTGTTTTTT. Protein sequence: CASETRDTGLSTNEKLFF.

The chain employs TRBV5-1 and TRBJ2-5; TRBD1 matches at 11 bases. The trim removed 7 bases at V and 5 bases at J, leaving 10 bases unmatched. Germline V gives CDR1 SGHRS, CDR2 YFSETQ. The CDR3 is 15 residues long. CDR3 loop: CASSTGQGAWETQYF. CDR3 nucleotides: TGCGCCAGCTCGACAGGACAGGGGGCTTGGGAGACCCAGTACTTC.

This chain links TRBV2 with TRBJ1-3, with D unclear. Trimming removed 2 bases from V and 4 bases from J, with 9 bases in between. There are 14 residues in the CDR3. Germline values: CDR1 SNHLY, CDR2 FYNNEI. The CDR3 region is CASSERAIGNTIYF. The CDR3 region has the DNA TGTGCCAGCAGTGAAAGGGCGATAGGAAACACCATATATTTT.

This clone was recorded a few times. The chain links TRBV5-1 to TRBJ2-3; TRBD2 aligns across 11 bases. The CDR3 has 16 residues. The trim removed 4 bases at V and 6 bases at J, leaving 10 bases unmatched. Germline lookup yields CDR1 SGHRS and CDR2 YFSETQ. This chain's CDR3 is CASSRTLAGGPDTQYF. DNA for the CDR3: TGCGCCAGCAGCCGAACTTTAGCGGGGGGGCCGGATACGCAGTATTTT.

The chain joins TRBV4-2 to TRBJ2-7, with 7 bases that match TRBD1. This CDR3 region has 15 residues. Unmatched junction bases numbered 5, after V lost 0 bases and J lost 3 bases. CDR1 LGHNA and CDR2 YNFKEQ come from the germline V gene. The CDR3 loop reads CASSQEGNRGYEQYF. The CDR3 nucleotides are TGTGCCAGCAGCCAAGAAGGGAACAGGGGCTACGAGCAGTACTTC.

The J gene is TRBJ1-2, the V gene TRBV2; D is perhaps TRBD1 (6 bases). This CDR3 has 13 amino acids. Per the germline V gene, CDR1 is SNHLY and CDR2 is FYNNEI. The V end was cut by 9 bases, the J end by 8 bases, with 19 bases between. The chain's CDR3 is CARYRVPIWGYTF. The CDR3 nucleotides are TGTGCCAGATACAGGGTCCCAATTTGGGGCTACACCTTC.